Included here is one T cell receptor (beta chain) sequence, with context. Its antigen is currently unknown. The sample comes from a study of T-cell memory formation after mild COVID-19. Points from the study as a whole: Mainly CM and EM harbored the contracting CD4+ clones; mainly EMRA harbored the CD8+ ones. The pre-infection memory compartment contained some responding clones, suggesting cross-reactive memory joined.

The length of the CDR3 is 16 residues. The germline gives CDR1 SGHDT, CDR2 YYEEEE. V shed 0 bases and J shed 7 bases, with 16 bases lying between them. TCRdb analysed the 5' RACE reads with MiXCR anew, one entry per CDR3 protein. The sample includes some 120,000 distinct CDR3 sequences, approximately 15% of them seen just once. The material sequenced was PBMCs or a T cell subset sorted from them (not recorded which). The sequence derives from a young man who had mild COVID-19 (a few samples of this study predate the infection). Cell type and time point are not known. The chain links TRBV5-6 to TRBJ1-4; D ambiguous. The CDR3 region is CASSLGTAEGSEKLFF. CDR3 bases: TGTGCCAGCAGCTTGGGGACGGCGGAGGGAAGTGAAAAACTGTTTTTT.